This entry lists 31 T cell receptor beta chains sequenced from one sample in a study of tumor-infiltrating lymphocytes in primary liver carcinoma (TCRdb year 2017). The data were produced on an Illumina HiSeq 2500. Using a constant-region primer and ProtoScript II reverse transcriptase, TCRbeta-specific cDNA was reverse-transcribed from 450 to 650 ng total RNA. Construction of the TCRbeta libraries relied on three nested rounds of multiplex PCR, following a slightly modified ARM-PCR procedure. Each of the first two PCR rounds ran for around 10 cycles using multiplex TRBV1-TRBV30 forward primers together with a Cbeta reverse primer. TCRdb trimmed the raw reads at Q25, called clones with MiXCR and kept productive beta chains. Each CDR3 protein gets just one entry, which takes the most common genes and DNA from the rows behind it. The sample profile shows roughly 91,000 distinct CDR3 sequences; around two thirds of them were found once. The leading ten clones occupy over 9% of the sample.

Without any cell sorting, total RNA and DNA were extracted together from about 20-30 mg of bulk tissue using the AllPrep DNA/RNA mini kit. Material: liver tumor tissue from sampling region 5. The cell subset or site label, read with the paper, signifies: tumor region T5, tumor centre. The origin of the receptors is a woman in her fifties or sixties with primary liver carcinoma and hepatitis B virus infection.

The table lists this clonotype with a few counts. This could be a read error, since a much larger clone is one nucleotide away. The rearrangement uses TRBV14 and TRBJ2-1, with 14 bases matching TRBD2. Germline CDR1 SGHDN, CDR2 FVKESK. The CDR3 has 16 residues. CDR3 residues: CASNQLGLAGAGEQFF. As DNA, the CDR3 is TGTGCCAGCAACCAACTGGGACTAGCGGGAGCGGGTGAGCAGTTCTTC.

The chain has TRBV12-3 or TRBV12-4 and TRBJ1-6; perhaps TRBD1 as D (5 bases). With 9 bases removed from V and 10 bases from J, the gap between germline ends came to 19 bases. The length of the CDR3 is 14 residues. The CDR3 sequence is CASSVTGGGSPLHF. CDR3 nucleotides: TGTGCCAGTAGTGTAACAGGCGGGGGGTCACCCCTCCACTTT.

Note on this clonotype: The conserved final phenylalanine or tryptophan is absent from the CDR3, which likely points to a read error. This chain uses TRBV11-2 with TRBJ2-1; 7 bases agree with TRBD2. The CDR3 length is 13 residues. Germline V gene sequence: CDR1 SGHAT, CDR2 FQNNGV. In DNA form, the CDR3 reads TGTGCCAGCAACTTAGAACCGGGAGGAGAGCAGTTCATC. This translates into CASNLEPGGEQFI.

This rearrangement joins TRBV2 to TRBJ2-7, with 7 bases fitting TRBD1. The CDR3 covers 15 residues. Per germline, CDR1 SNHLY and CDR2 FYNNEI. J was trimmed by 1 base and V by 1 base; bases with no gene match: 4. This CDR3 is CASSEEARGSYEQYF. CDR3 in DNA: TGTGCCAGCAGTGAAGAGGCCAGGGGGTCCTACGAGCAGTACTTC.

For this clonotype: A much larger clone lies a single base off, so this may be a read error. The V and J genes are TRBV5-6 and TRBJ2-5, with D unresolved. V lost 3 bases to trimming and J lost 5 bases, with 14 bases between them. The germline V gene encodes CDR1 SGHDT and CDR2 YYEEEE. The CDR3 totals 14 residues. DNA of the CDR3: TGTGCCAGCAGCTCGGGCAGTAGCATCGAGACCCAGTACTTC. Amino acid sequence: CASSSGSSIETQYF.

Turning to this clonotype: A read error is likely, as this CDR3 ends without the conserved phenylalanine or tryptophan. No DNA is shown, since the ends of the CDR3 on it are uncertain; the CDR3 is the one TCRdb lists. The V and J genes are TRBV11-2 and TRBJ2-4; the table's D gene call, TRBD1, was not cross checked with the DNA. Both ends counted, the CDR3 spans 14 residues. CDR1 SGHAT and CDR2 FQNNGV come from the germline V gene. CDR3 region: CASSLAGPKNIQYI.

Comments on this clonotype: The junction and the germline gene differ at one end; a read error may be behind it. V usage is TRBV12-3 or TRBV12-4 and J usage is TRBJ1-4; TRBD1 matches 8 bases. CDR3 size: 14 residues. The CDR3 sequence: CASRPGQGGEILFF. Written as DNA, the CDR3 is TGTGCGAGCAGACCCGGACAGGGAGGTGAAATACTGTTTTTT.

Concerning this clonotype itself: An end of the junction differs from the germline gene, which may be a read error. J is TRBJ1-1 and V is TRBV11-3, with D unclear. Germline V lookup: CDR1 SGHNT, CDR2 YENEEA. CDR3 size: 14 residues. The CDR3 reads CASSQGLQNTEASF. CDR3 DNA: TGTGCCAGCAGCCAAGGTCTCCAAAACACTGAAGCTTCCTTT.

This clonotype showed up many times. V gene TRBV4-2 combines with J gene TRBJ2-7; the match to TRBD1 covers 8 bases. V lost 3 bases to trimming and J lost 1 base; unmatched junction nucleotides: 8. In germline, CDR1 is LGHNA, CDR2 YNFKEQ. The CDR3 contains 16 residues. The CDR3 DNA follows: TGTGCCAGCAGCCAGGCCCTGGGACAGGCTTCCTACGAGCAGTACTTC. Its translation is CASSQALGQASYEQYF.

The chain recombines TRBV6-5 with TRBJ2-5; TRBD1 might be the D (6 bases). The CDR3 spans 13 residues. CDR1 is MNHEY, CDR2 SVGAGI, per germline. Trimming removed 6 bases at V and 4 bases at J, with 12 bases between. CDR3 DNA: TGTGCCAGCAGCCCGACAGGTAGAGAGACCCAGTACTTC. It codes for CASSPTGRETQYF.

This clonotype showed up just a few times. This rearrangement joins TRBV7-3 to TRBJ2-3; D remains unclear. V was cut by 5 bases and J by 0 bases, with 12 bases left in between. This CDR3 has 15 residues. Germline CDR1 is SGHTA and CDR2 is FQGTGA. CDR3 nucleotides: TGTGCCAGCAGCGCCTCGATAGGTAGCACAGATACGCAGTATTTT. It yields the protein CASSASIGSTDTQYF.

Concerning this clonotype: One end of the junction does not line up with germline, which may come from a read error. The J gene is TRBJ2-2, the V gene TRBV11-2; weak D call: TRBD2 (6 bases). The CDR3 spans 15 residues. Germline V gives CDR1 SGHAT, CDR2 FQNNGV. This CDR3 is CASSLGGMDTWKLLF. For the CDR3, the DNA is TGTGCCAGCAGCCTGGGCGGGATGGACACCTGGAAGCTGCTTTTT.

There are many counts of this clonotype. J is TRBJ2-1 and V is TRBV6-2 or TRBV6-3; the match to TRBD2 covers 14 bases. CDR1 is MNHEY and CDR2 is SVGEGT in the germline V gene. The CDR3 extends over 15 amino acids. V lost 7 bases to trimming and J lost 7 bases; unmatched junction nucleotides: 6. The CDR3 DNA reads as TGTGCCAGCACCGCCCGGACTAGCGGGAGGAATGAGCAGTTCTTC. This sequence encodes CASTARTSGRNEQFF.

The chain combines TRBV6-4 with TRBJ1-1; D may be TRBD1 (5 bases). Trimming pared 9 bases from V and 4 bases from J, leaving 18 bases between. The CDR3 is 14 residues long. The germline gives CDR1 MRHNA, CDR2 SNTAGT. The CDR3 DNA is TGTGCCAGTAATCCGGGACCCCCGATCACTGAAGCTTTCTTT. Amino acid sequence: CASNPGPPITEAFF.

This clonotype has a count of ten or more. The chain has TRBV6-1 and TRBJ1-5; D remains ambiguous. Germline V lookup: CDR1 MNHNS, CDR2 SASEGT. Deletions cut 1 base from V and 15 bases from J, with 13 bases between. The CDR3 spans 12 residues. The CDR3 protein is CASSEGVLRRHF. CDR3 nucleotides: TGTGCCAGCAGTGAAGGCGTCCTACGGCGGCATTTT.

About this clonotype: The CDR3 does not close with the conserved phenylalanine or tryptophan, likely indicating a read error. This rearrangement joins TRBV7-8 to TRBJ1-5, with a weak D call TRBD1 (6 bases). The V end was cut by 5 bases, the J end by 4 bases, with 24 bases between. CDR1 is SGHVS and CDR2 is FQNEAQ in the germline V gene. This CDR3 is 18 amino acids long. CDR3 in amino acids: CASSPSRPRQARNQPQHS. The CDR3 DNA follows: TGTGCCAGCAGCCCTTCCCGCCCAAGACAGGCGCGTAATCAGCCCCAGCATTCT.

This clonotype was observed many times. The rearrangement uses TRBV5-1 and TRBJ2-1, with D possibly matching TRBD1 (6 bases). Trimming took 4 bases from V and 4 from J, leaving 12 bases between them. The CDR3 sequence is 14 residues long. Germline CDR1 is SGHRS and CDR2 is YFSETQ. This CDR3 reads CASSPWTDYNEQFF. CDR3 in DNA: TGCGCCAGCAGCCCTTGGACAGATTACAATGAGCAGTTCTTC.

Worth noting for this clonotype: One junction end does not reproduce the germline sequence, and a read error may be involved. The chain links TRBV6-1 to TRBJ2-7; 10 bases match TRBD2. This CDR3 is 15 amino acids long. In germline, CDR1 is MNHNS, CDR2 SASEGT. The CDR3 nucleotides read TGTGCCAGCACTGAATCTAGCGGGAGCTCCTACGAGCACTACTTC. Translated: CASTESSGSSYEHYF.

This clonotype came up many times. The chain is built from TRBV28 and TRBJ2-1, with D perhaps TRBD2 (6 bases). V was clipped by 5 bases and J by 10 bases, with 21 bases between them. Germline CDR1 and CDR2: MDHEN and SYDVKM. This CDR3 has 15 amino acids. The DNA for the CDR3 is TGTGCCAGCAGTCCCGGGGGTAGCGGCGCGAGGGAGCAGTTCTTC. Amino acid sequence: CASSPGGSGAREQFF.

The count of this clonotype is one. Since no conserved phenylalanine or tryptophan closes the CDR3, a read error is the likely cause. This rearrangement joins TRBV5-1 to TRBJ1-1, with 7 bases matching TRBD1. Germline V gene sequence: CDR1 SGHRS, CDR2 YFSETQ. CDR3 length equals 15 residues. In nucleotides, the CDR3 is TGCGCTAGCAGCTCCGGACAGGCTGCGACCCCCCTGGCTTTCATT. Translation: CASSSGQAATPLAFI.

This clonotype has at least ten counts. This chain links TRBV24-1 with TRBJ2-1, with a possible D match to TRBD2 (6 bases). CDR3 length: 14 amino acids. Per germline, CDR1 KGHDR and CDR2 SFDVKD. Trimming cost V 9 bases and J 0 bases, with 11 bases left between them. The CDR3 DNA is TGTGCCACCTCAGTGGGGGGCTCCTACAATGAGCAGTTCTTC. Amino acids: CATSVGGSYNEQFF.

This chain links TRBV7-3 with TRBJ2-1; D is possibly TRBD2 (6 bases). Trimming removed 0 bases at V and 5 bases at J, with 26 bases between. The germline V gene encodes CDR1 SGHTA and CDR2 FQGTGA. The length of the CDR3 is 20 residues. The CDR3 reads CASSLTFERAVTWKDNEQFF. The CDR3 region has the DNA TGTGCCAGCAGCTTAACGTTCGAGCGGGCCGTTACCTGGAAAGACAATGAGCAGTTCTTC. The complete variable domain, with remaining parts taken from reference TRBV7-3 and TRBJ2-1, reads GAGVSQTPSNKVTEKGKYVELRCDPISGHTALYWYRQSLGQGPEFLIYFQGTGAADDSGLPNDRFFAVRPEGSVSTLKIQRTERGDSAVYLCASSLTFERAVTWKDNEQFFGPGTRLTVL.

On this clonotype itself: This may be a read error, as it is one base from a much larger clone. J is TRBJ2-2 and V is TRBV7-8, with 7 bases identical to TRBD2. Trimming cost V 8 bases and J 5 bases; bases outside gene matches: 14. The CDR3 has 16 residues. CDR1 SGHVS and CDR2 FQNEAQ come from the germline V gene. The CDR3 spells CASGPTAGAGTGELFF. CDR3 in DNA: TGTGCCAGCGGCCCAACGGCGGGAGCGGGGACCGGGGAGCTGTTTTTT.

With respect to this clonotype: The CDR3 carries no conserved terminal phenylalanine or tryptophan, so it likely arises from a read error. The chain is built from TRBV4-1 and TRBJ2-5, with 12 bases identical to TRBD2. This CDR3 spans 15 amino acids. Germline CDR1 reads MGHRA; CDR2 reads YSYEKL. The CDR3 region has the DNA TGTGCCATCAGCCAAGGACTAGCGGGGAAAGAGACCCAGTACTCC. Amino acid sequence: CAISQGLAGKETQYS.

Ten or more counts support this clonotype. The V gene is TRBV5-1, the J gene TRBJ1-2; the D is unclear. The V gene lost 3 bases and the J gene lost 4 bases, with 10 bases spanning the gap. The length of the CDR3 is 13 residues. The germline CDR1 and CDR2 sequences are SGHRS and YFSETQ. The CDR3 coding sequence is TGCGCCAGCAGCTCTCGGTGGTCCTATGGCTACACCTTC. Translated, it gives CASSSRWSYGYTF.

Comment on this clonotype: At one end, the junction sequence differs from germline, possibly due to a read error. The chain links TRBV6-6 to TRBJ2-3; the match to TRBD2 covers 9 bases. This CDR3 has 14 amino acids. Germline loops: CDR1 MNHNY, CDR2 SVGAGI (reference sequence). The CDR3 loop is CASGPGLAMDTQYF. In DNA form, the CDR3 reads TGTGCCAGCGGCCCCGGACTAGCGATGGATACGCAATATTTT.

The chain joins TRBV11-3 to TRBJ2-3; D perhaps matches TRBD2 (5 bases). Per germline, CDR1 SGHNT and CDR2 YENEEA. The CDR3 sequence is 15 residues long. The V end lost 2 bases, the J end lost 0 bases, and 9 bases lay between the germline ends. The CDR3 spells CASSLMPGSTDTQYF. The CDR3 region has the DNA TGTGCCAGCAGCTTAATGCCGGGAAGCACAGATACGCAGTATTTT.

Concerning this clonotype itself: At one end, the junction sequence differs from germline, possibly due to a read error. This chain uses TRBV29-1 with TRBJ1-4; the match to TRBD1 covers 7 bases. The CDR3 contains 15 residues. CDR1 and CDR2 from the germline V gene are SQVTM and ANQGSEA. CDR3 loop: CSVRVPGQRNEKLFF. The CDR3 bases are TGCAGCGTTCGCGTCCCGGGACAGAGAAATGAAAAACTGTTCTTT.

Ten or more counts support this clonotype. In DNA, the CDR3 is TGTGCCAGCAGCCAAGGGGGACTGGCCGAAGGTACGCAGTATTTT. Translating gives CASSQGGLAEGTQYF. V is TRBV4-2 and J is TRBJ2-3, with a possible D match to TRBD2 (6 bases). CDR3 size: 15 residues. Germline V gives CDR1 LGHNA, CDR2 YNFKEQ. V was cut by 1 base and J by 8 bases, with 16 bases left in between.

As to this clonotype: A much larger clonotype is one base distant, so this may be a read error. The V and J genes are TRBV4-2 and TRBJ1-1, with D hard to call. The CDR3 totals 13 residues. Per germline, CDR1 LGHNA and CDR2 YNFKEQ. The CDR3 DNA reads TGTGCCAGCAACCGGCCAGAGAACACTGAAGCTTCCTTT. It translates to CASNRPENTEASF.

A single count supports this clonotype. The rearrangement joins TRBV9 to TRBJ2-5; no reliable D call. V dropped 0 bases and J dropped 2 bases, with 11 bases sitting between them. The germline CDR1 and CDR2 sequences are SGDLS and YYNGEE. This CDR3 is built from 15 residues. CDR3: CASSVAENGQETQYF. The DNA of the CDR3 is TGTGCCAGCAGCGTAGCGGAGAATGGTCAAGAGACCCAGTACTTC. Using reference TRBV9 and TRBJ2-5 for the parts outside the CDR3, the full variable domain is DSGVTQTPKHLITATGQRVTLRCSPRSGDLSVYWYQQSLDQGLQFLIQYYNGEERAKGNILERFSAQQFPDLHSELNLSSLELGDSALYFCASSVAENGQETQYFGPGTRLLVL.